Listed below are T cell receptor beta chains from one sample, sequenced in a study of beta chain features in type 1 diabetes. Libraries were prepared by immunoSEQ multiplex PCR; TCRdb keeps only in-frame clonotypes and omits some of them. The table has fewer than 300,000 clones, about a fifth seen once. The sequenced sample consisted of naive CD4+ T cells from blood. These receptor sequences come from a woman in her 40s with type 1 diabetes. CDR3s include the opening cysteine and the closing phenylalanine or tryptophan. Each record gives: J gene, clone size, D gene, V gene, CDR3 protein. D genes are given only for firm matches. Size tells how often a clone was seen (once, few, many) or the class of an expanded clone, and some rows leave it out.

j_gene: TRBJ1-1
abundance: NA
d_gene: NA
v_gene: TRBV29-1
CDR3aa: CSVEPMNTEAFF

j_gene: TRBJ1-1
abundance: few
d_gene: NA
v_gene: TRBV11-1
CDR3aa: CASSLLTGRTEAFF

j_gene: TRBJ2-1
abundance: NA
d_gene: TRBD2
v_gene: TRBV28
CDR3aa: CASTLGGTSGRDEQFF

j_gene: TRBJ2-6
abundance: few
d_gene: TRBD1
v_gene: TRBV30
CDR3aa: CAYSGGGSGANVLTF

j_gene: TRBJ1-2
abundance: few
d_gene: NA
v_gene: TRBV7-8
CDR3aa: CASSSSRLEGAAYGYTF

j_gene: TRBJ1-5
abundance: NA
d_gene: TRBD1
v_gene: TRBV4-3
CDR3aa: CASSPYRGPQPQHF

j_gene: TRBJ2-5
abundance: NA
d_gene: NA
v_gene: TRBV5-1
CDR3aa: CASSLGSEETQYF

j_gene: TRBJ2-7
abundance: NA
d_gene: NA
v_gene: TRBV27
CDR3aa: CASSLGGIYEQYF

j_gene: TRBJ1-5
abundance: NA
d_gene: TRBD1
v_gene: TRBV28
CDR3aa: CASSLTGTGAQPQHF

j_gene: TRBJ2-1
abundance: few
d_gene: TRBD1
v_gene: TRBV7-9
CDR3aa: CASSFGTGGSQDEQFF

j_gene: TRBJ2-7
abundance: NA
d_gene: NA
v_gene: TRBV28
CDR3aa: CASSSFAYEQYF

j_gene: TRBJ2-7
abundance: NA
d_gene: TRBD2
v_gene: TRBV27
CDR3aa: CASSQSSLAGREQYF

j_gene: TRBJ1-1
abundance: NA
d_gene: NA
v_gene: TRBV13
CDR3aa: CASRPQGTEAFF

j_gene: TRBJ2-5
abundance: few
d_gene: TRBD1
v_gene: TRBV28
CDR3aa: CASSFIQGGTGETQYF

j_gene: TRBJ1-1
abundance: NA
d_gene: TRBD1
v_gene: TRBV2
CDR3aa: CASIPTGKNTEAFF

j_gene: TRBJ2-5
abundance: NA
d_gene: NA
v_gene: TRBV6-6
CDR3aa: CASSLGREETQYF

j_gene: TRBJ2-3
abundance: NA
d_gene: NA
v_gene: TRBV28
CDR3aa: CASSFDSHTQYF

j_gene: TRBJ2-1
abundance: NA
d_gene: NA
v_gene: TRBV29-1
CDR3aa: CSVEVGVNEQFF

j_gene: TRBJ2-5
abundance: NA
d_gene: TRBD1
v_gene: TRBV28
CDR3aa: CASRGGLGETQYF

j_gene: TRBJ1-2
abundance: NA
d_gene: NA
v_gene: TRBV9
CDR3aa: CASSASNRDSRYGYTF

j_gene: TRBJ2-1
abundance: NA
d_gene: TRBD2
v_gene: TRBV11-2
CDR3aa: CASSLASGRLGYNEQFF

j_gene: TRBJ2-3
abundance: NA
d_gene: TRBD2
v_gene: TRBV25-1
CDR3aa: CASSDPGGTDTQYF

j_gene: TRBJ2-2
abundance: NA
d_gene: NA
v_gene: TRBV19
CDR3aa: CASSPLGGELFF